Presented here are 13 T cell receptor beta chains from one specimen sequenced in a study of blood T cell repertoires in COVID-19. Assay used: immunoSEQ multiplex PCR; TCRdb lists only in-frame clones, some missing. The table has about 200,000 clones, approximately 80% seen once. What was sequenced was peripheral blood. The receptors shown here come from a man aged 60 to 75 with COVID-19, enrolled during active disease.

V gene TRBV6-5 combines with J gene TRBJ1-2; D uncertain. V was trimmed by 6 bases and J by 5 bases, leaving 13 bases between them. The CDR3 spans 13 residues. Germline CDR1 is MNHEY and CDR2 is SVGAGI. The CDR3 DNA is TGTGCCAGCAGACCCCCCGGCGGGTATGGCTACACCTTC. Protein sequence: CASRPPGGYGYTF.

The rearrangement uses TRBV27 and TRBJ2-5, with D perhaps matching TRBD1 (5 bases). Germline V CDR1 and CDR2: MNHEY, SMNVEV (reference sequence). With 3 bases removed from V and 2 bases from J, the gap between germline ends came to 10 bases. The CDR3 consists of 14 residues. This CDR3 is CASSFSRGQETQYF. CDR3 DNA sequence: TGTGCCAGCAGTTTCAGTAGGGGTCAAGAGACCCAGTACTTC.

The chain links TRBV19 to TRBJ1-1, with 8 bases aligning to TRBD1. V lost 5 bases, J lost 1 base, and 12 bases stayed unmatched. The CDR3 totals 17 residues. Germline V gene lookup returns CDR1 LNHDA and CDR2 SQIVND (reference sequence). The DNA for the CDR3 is TGTGCCAGTAGTCCCGTCCGACCGGACAGGGAGAACACTGAAGCTTTCTTT. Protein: CASSPVRPDRENTEAFF. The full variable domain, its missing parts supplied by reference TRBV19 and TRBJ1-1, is DGGITQSPKYLFRKEGQNVTLSCEQNLNHDAMYWYRQDPGQGLRLIYYSQIVNDFQKGDIAEGYSVSREKKESFPLTVTSAQKNPTAFYLCASSPVRPDRENTEAFFGQGTRLTVV.

In nucleotides, the CDR3 is TGCGCCAGCAGCTTACAGGGTTCAGATACGCAGTATTTT. Translating it yields CASSLQGSDTQYF. This chain joins TRBV5-1 and TRBJ2-3; TRBD1 is a possible D gene (6 bases). Germline-derived CDR1 and CDR2 are SGHRS and YFSETQ. Deletions cut 2 bases from V and 4 bases from J, with 8 bases between. This CDR3 region has 13 residues.

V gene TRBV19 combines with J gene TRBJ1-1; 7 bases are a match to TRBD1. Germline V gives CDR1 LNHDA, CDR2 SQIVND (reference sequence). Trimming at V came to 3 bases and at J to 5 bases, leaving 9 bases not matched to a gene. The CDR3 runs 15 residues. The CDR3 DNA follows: TGTGCCAGTAGTATCTTTACAGGGGCAGGGACTGAAGCTTTCTTT. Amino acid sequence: CASSIFTGAGTEAFF.

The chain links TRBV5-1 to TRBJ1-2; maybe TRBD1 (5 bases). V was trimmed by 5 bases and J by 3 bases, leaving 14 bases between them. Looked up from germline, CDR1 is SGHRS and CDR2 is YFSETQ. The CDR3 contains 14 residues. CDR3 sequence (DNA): TGCGCCAGCAGTGGTGGCAGGGAGGACTATGGCTACACCTTC. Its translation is CASSGGREDYGYTF.

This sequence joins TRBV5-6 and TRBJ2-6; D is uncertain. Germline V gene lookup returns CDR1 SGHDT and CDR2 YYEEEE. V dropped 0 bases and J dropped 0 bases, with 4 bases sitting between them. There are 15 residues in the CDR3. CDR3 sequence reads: CASSLVASGANVLTF. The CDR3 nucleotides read TGTGCCAGCAGCTTGGTAGCCTCTGGGGCCAACGTCCTGACTTTC.

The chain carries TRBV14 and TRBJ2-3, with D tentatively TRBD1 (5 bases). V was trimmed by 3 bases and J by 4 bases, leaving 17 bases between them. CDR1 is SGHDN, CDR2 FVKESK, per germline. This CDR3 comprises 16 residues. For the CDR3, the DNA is TGTGCCAGCAGCCACCTATGGGGCGGTTGGGCAGATACGCAGTATTTT. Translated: CASSHLWGGWADTQYF.

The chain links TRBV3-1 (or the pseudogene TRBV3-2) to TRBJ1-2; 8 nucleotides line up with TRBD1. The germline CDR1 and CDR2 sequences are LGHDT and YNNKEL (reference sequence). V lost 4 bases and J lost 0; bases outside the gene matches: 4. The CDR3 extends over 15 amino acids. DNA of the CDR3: TGTGCCAGCAGCCTTAGGACAGGGTCTAACTATGGCTACACCTTC. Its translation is CASSLRTGSNYGYTF.

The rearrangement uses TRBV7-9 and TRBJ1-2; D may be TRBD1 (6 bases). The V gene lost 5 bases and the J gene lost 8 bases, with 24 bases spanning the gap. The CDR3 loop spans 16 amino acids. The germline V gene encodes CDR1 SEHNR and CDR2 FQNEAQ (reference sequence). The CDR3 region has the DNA TGTGCCAGCAGCGTAAAAGGTCCCAGGGGTTTAGAGGGCTACACCTTC. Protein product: CASSVKGPRGLEGYTF.

The CDR3 loop reads CASQQGETEAFF. In DNA form, the CDR3 reads TGTGCCAGTCAACAGGGGGAAACTGAAGCTTTCTTT. The rearrangement links TRBV19 to TRBJ1-1; 8 bases are a match to TRBD1. CDR3 length: 12 residues. V trimming: 8 bases; J trimming: 5 bases; junction bases outside the gene matches: 4. Germline-derived CDR1 and CDR2 are LNHDA and SQIVND (reference sequence).

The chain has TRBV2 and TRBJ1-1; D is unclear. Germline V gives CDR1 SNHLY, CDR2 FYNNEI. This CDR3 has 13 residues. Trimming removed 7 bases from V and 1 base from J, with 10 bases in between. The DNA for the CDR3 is TGTGCCAGCATGAGAGCATCGAACACTGAAGCTTTCTTT. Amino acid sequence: CASMRASNTEAFF.

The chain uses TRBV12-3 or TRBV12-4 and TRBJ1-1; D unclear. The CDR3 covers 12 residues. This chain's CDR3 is CVPFRGNTEAFF. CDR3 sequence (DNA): TGTGTTCCGTTTAGAGGTAACACTGAAGCTTTCTTT.